Below are 31 T cell receptor beta chains sequenced from a single sample in a study of cytomegalovirus exposure and HLA in healthy donors. Vbeta (60) and Jbeta (13) primers were used in the PCR. Repertoires were generated with immunoSEQ multiplex PCR, while TCRdb's copy carries only in-frame clones and drops some. In the table there are about 160,000 clones, 70% to 80% of which are singletons. Material for sequencing was PBMCs. These receptors were obtained from a man in his 60s in good health and CMV-seronegative.

The rearrangement joins TRBV4-2 to TRBJ1-5, with a tentative D call TRBD1 (5 bases). Germline CDR1 LGHNA, CDR2 YNFKEQ. Trimming took off 0 bases at V and 4 bases at J, with 10 bases between the two ends. The CDR3 is 15 residues long. The CDR3: CASSQDPGLNQPQHF. The DNA for the CDR3 is TGTGCCAGCAGCCAAGATCCAGGGTTAAATCAGCCCCAGCATTTT.

This clone was recorded a few times. The chain combines TRBV27 with TRBJ2-1; D not resolved. Germline CDR1 and CDR2: MNHEY and SMNVEV (reference sequence). The CDR3 extends over 12 amino acids. Trimming removed 5 bases at V and 0 bases at J, with 2 bases between. CDR3 in amino acids: CASSRSYNEQFF. The CDR3 DNA reads as TGTGCCAGCAGTCGCTCCTACAATGAGCAGTTCTTC.

The chain couples TRBV5-8 to TRBJ2-1; maybe TRBD1 (6 bases). Trimming left V 3 bases short and J 4 bases short, with 14 bases between. The CDR3 length is 15 residues. Looked up from germline, CDR1 is SGHTS and CDR2 is YDEGEE. The DNA of the CDR3 is TGTGCCAGCAGCTCCAGGGGAACCGTTTACAATGAGCAGTTCTTC. It encodes CASSSRGTVYNEQFF.

This clone is a singleton in its sample. The rearrangement links TRBV7-9 to TRBJ2-6, with TRBD1 matching 7 bases. Germline assignment: CDR1 SEHNR and CDR2 FQNEAQ (reference sequence). The V gene end was trimmed by 5 bases and the J gene end by 0 bases; junction bases not matched to a gene: 1. The CDR3 is 15 amino acids. In nucleotides, the CDR3 is TGTGCCAGCAGCCCAGGGGGCTCTGGGGCCAACGTCCTGACTTTC. This codes for CASSPGGSGANVLTF.

This chain joins TRBV6-4 and TRBJ2-3, with D maybe TRBD2 (6 bases). Trimming shortened V by 3 bases and J by 1 base, and 14 bases separated the two germline ends. The CDR3 loop spans 16 amino acids. CDR1 and CDR2 from the germline V gene are MRHNA and SNTAGT. The CDR3 DNA follows: TGTGCCAGCAGTGAGGCGGGGAACCCGGGCACAGATACGCAGTATTTT. Its protein product is CASSEAGNPGTDTQYF.

This clone was observed once. The chain employs TRBV11-2 and TRBJ2-2; D uncertain. The CDR3 has 15 residues. Germline assignment: CDR1 SGHAT and CDR2 FQNNGV. V was clipped by 5 bases and J by 4 bases, with 14 bases between them. The CDR3 nucleotides are TGTGCCAGCAGCCCGATCAGGTTATCCACCGGGGAGCTGTTTTTT. Protein product: CASSPIRLSTGELFF.

V is TRBV7-9 and J is TRBJ1-5; a possible D gene is TRBD1 (6 bases). This CDR3 comprises 18 residues. The V end lost 6 bases, the J end lost 1 base, and 22 bases lay between the germline ends. Germline assignment: CDR1 SEHNR and CDR2 FQNEAQ (reference sequence). The CDR3, as DNA: TGTGCCAGCAGTGGCATTGACGGCTCAGGGACAAGCAATCAGCCCCAGCATTTT. Translating gives CASSGIDGSGTSNQPQHF.

V gene TRBV7-8 combines with J gene TRBJ2-1; 7 nucleotides align to TRBD1. The CDR3 runs to 15 residues. Trimming removed 4 bases from V and 0 bases from J; junction bases left unmatched: 3. CDR1 and CDR2 from the germline V gene are SGHVS and FQNEAQ. The CDR3 DNA sequence: TGTGCCAGCAGCTCAGGGGGTTCCTCCTACAATGAGCAGTTCTTC. Translating it yields CASSSGGSSYNEQFF.

This CDR3 reads CASSLGHPPGANVLTF. In DNA form, the CDR3 reads TGTGCCAGTAGTTTGGGACATCCGCCGGGGGCCAACGTCCTGACTTTC. The chain is built from TRBV19 and TRBJ2-6, with D possibly TRBD1 on 6 matching bases. The CDR3 length is 16 residues. Germline V gene data show CDR1 as LNHDA and CDR2 as SQIVND (reference sequence). The V end was cut by 5 bases, the J end by 4 bases, with 15 bases between.

The table lists this clone with a few counts. This chain links TRBV7-2 with TRBJ2-5; 10 bases map to TRBD1. In germline, CDR1 is SGHTA, CDR2 FQGNSA. The CDR3 has 15 residues. V shed 3 bases and J 3 bases; nucleotides not matched to a gene: 4. CDR3 protein: CASSFWGTGEETQYF. Written as DNA, the CDR3 is TGTGCCAGCAGCTTCTGGGGGACAGGGGAAGAGACCCAGTACTTC. The full variable domain, its missing parts supplied by reference TRBV7-2 and TRBJ2-5, is GAGVSQSPSNKVTEKGKDVELRCDPISGHTALYWYRQSLGQGLEFLIYFQGNSAPDKSGLPSDRFSAERTGGSVSTLTIQRTQQEDSAVYLCASSFWGTGEETQYFGPGTRLLVL.

The genes are TRBV7-2 and TRBJ1-6, with TRBD1 matching 8 bases. This CDR3 has 18 amino acids. The V gene's germline CDR1 is SGHTA and CDR2 FQGNSA. Losses at the gene ends were 1 base for V and 4 bases for J; bases not matched to a gene: 9. The CDR3: CASSLVVGQERYNSPLHF. For the CDR3, the DNA is TGTGCCAGCAGCTTAGTTGTGGGACAGGAGAGGTATAATTCACCCCTCCACTTT.

The chain recombines TRBV20-1 with TRBJ1-2, with 7 bases identical to TRBD1. CDR3 length equals 11 residues. CDR1 and CDR2 from the germline V gene are DFQATT and SNEGSKA (reference sequence). In nucleotides, the CDR3 is TGCAGACCAGGGGGAGGCTATGGCTACACCTTC. It is translated as CRPGGGYGYTF.

The chain couples TRBV5-1 to TRBJ1-1; D uncertain. Germline CDR1 is SGHRS and CDR2 is YFSETQ. With 2 bases removed from V and 3 bases from J, the gap between germline ends came to 8 bases. CDR3 length: 13 residues. CDR3 nucleotide sequence: TGCGCCAGCAGCTTTGAGGATTACACTGAAGCTTTCTTT. Its protein is CASSFEDYTEAFF.

This clone was seen a few times. The rearrangement joins TRBV27 to TRBJ2-2, with unresolved D. The CDR3 length is 14 residues. The germline gives CDR1 MNHEY, CDR2 SMNVEV (reference sequence). V was pared by 6 bases and J by 7 bases, with 15 bases between. CDR3: CASSRMGLGGELFF. The CDR3 DNA reads TGTGCCAGCAGCAGGATGGGCCTGGGCGGGGAGCTGTTTTTT.

The gene calls are TRBV7-9 and TRBJ2-1, with D possibly being TRBD2 (6 bases). The germline CDR1 and CDR2 sequences are SEHNR and FQNEAQ (reference sequence). The ends were cut back, 5 bases at V and 0 bases at J, with 11 bases in the middle. The CDR3 is 15 residues long. The CDR3 loop reads CASSRERASYNEQFF. The CDR3 DNA is TGTGCCAGCAGCCGGGAGCGGGCCTCCTACAATGAGCAGTTCTTC.

This clone was seen only once. The chain couples TRBV9 to TRBJ2-5; 10 positions match TRBD2. The germline V gene encodes CDR1 SGDLS and CDR2 YYNGEE. The CDR3 is 16 amino acids. After removal of 0 bases from V and 1 base from J, the junction contained 3 bases not matched to a gene. CDR3 DNA: TGTGCCAGCAGCGTAGCGGCTAGCGGGAGCCAAGAGACCCAGTACTTC. Its translation: CASSVAASGSQETQYF.

This chain links TRBV5-5 with TRBJ2-3; D is uncertain. With 0 bases removed from V and 0 bases from J, the gap between germline ends came to 8 bases. The CDR3 contains 15 residues. Looked up from germline, CDR1 is SGHKS and CDR2 is YYEKEE (reference sequence). The CDR3 DNA sequence: TGTGCCAGCAGCTTGGATAGTTCTAGCACAGATACGCAGTATTTT. As protein: CASSLDSSSTDTQYF.

This clone was recorded once. The rearrangement joins TRBV11-2 to TRBJ2-1, with D perhaps matching TRBD2 (6 bases). V gave up 5 bases and J gave up 4 bases, with 15 bases separating them. Looked up from germline, CDR1 is SGHAT and CDR2 is FQNNGV. The CDR3 is made up of 15 amino acids. The CDR3 bases are TGTGCCAGCAGCCCCGGGGGTAGCGCGTACAATGAGCAGTTCTTC. It translates to CASSPGGSAYNEQFF.

The V call is TRBV20-1, the J call TRBJ2-3; unclear D gene. From germline, CDR1 is DFQATT and CDR2 SNEGSKA (reference sequence). Trimming left V 5 bases short and J 4 bases short, with 7 bases between. CDR3 length equals 11 residues. In nucleotides, the CDR3 is TGCAGTGCTCTCTTGTCAGATACGCAGTATTTT. Translated, it gives CSALLSDTQYF.

This clone appeared a single time. The chain recombines TRBV2 with TRBJ2-7; D gene uncertain. The V gene's germline CDR1 is SNHLY and CDR2 FYNNEI. The CDR3 extends over 12 amino acids. The V and J ends lost 4 bases and 4 bases respectively, with 8 bases between them. CDR3 sequence reads: CASSGYGYEQYF. CDR3 nucleotides: TGTGCCAGCAGTGGGTACGGTTACGAGCAGTACTTC.

The chain joins TRBV7-9 to TRBJ2-1; 11 positions match TRBD2. The CDR3 consists of 16 residues. After removal of 1 base from V and 1 base from J, the junction contained 0 bases not matched to a gene. Per the germline V gene, CDR1 is SEHNR and CDR2 is FQNEAQ (reference sequence). This CDR3 is CASSLGLAGSYNEQFF. The CDR3 DNA follows: TGTGCCAGCAGCTTAGGACTAGCGGGGTCCTACAATGAGCAGTTCTTC. Based on the CDR3 plus reference TRBV7-9 and TRBJ2-1, the full variable domain is DTGVSQNPRHKITKRGQNVTFRCDPISEHNRLYWYRQTLGQGPEFLTYFQNEAQLEKSRLLSDRFSAERPKGSFSTLEIQRTEQGDSAMYLCASSLGLAGSYNEQFFGPGTRLTVL.

The chain employs TRBV5-6 and TRBJ1-1, with TRBD1 identical over 9 bases. CDR3 length: 15 amino acids. Germline V CDR1 and CDR2: SGHDT, YYEEEE. The V gene end was trimmed by 0 bases and the J gene end by 6 bases; junction bases not matched to a gene: 6. CDR3 sequence (DNA): TGTGCCAGCAGCTTGGTGGGGAACAGGGGGCCTGAAGCTTTCTTT. This gives the protein CASSLVGNRGPEAFF. The whole variable domain, filled in from reference TRBV5-6 and TRBJ1-1, reads DAGVTQSPTHLIKTRGQQVTLRCSPKSGHDTVSWYQQALGQGPQFIFQYYEEEERQRGNFPDRFSGHQFPNYSSELNVNALLLGDSALYLCASSLVGNRGPEAFFGQGTRLTVV.

The chain is built from TRBV19 and TRBJ2-3; 9 bases agree with TRBD2. Germline CDR1 and CDR2: LNHDA and SQIVND (reference sequence). The CDR3 is made up of 18 amino acids. V shed 2 bases and J 4 bases; nucleotides not matched to a gene: 13. The DNA for the CDR3 is TGTGCCAGTAGTATAACCACGGTAGCGGGAGTGGGCCCAGATACGCAGTATTTT. It codes for CASSITTVAGVGPDTQYF.

Note on this clone: One end of the junction does not line up with germline, which may come from a read error. J is TRBJ1-5 and V is TRBV7-9; D uncertain. Germline V gives CDR1 SEHNR, CDR2 FQNEAQ (reference sequence). CDR3 size: 13 residues. CDR3 amino acids: CSSSYSRNQPQHF. As DNA, the CDR3 is TGTTCCAGCAGCTACAGCAGGAATCAGCCCCAGCATTTT. Based on the CDR3 plus reference TRBV7-9 and TRBJ1-5, the full variable domain is DTGVSQNPRHKITKRGQNVTFRCDPISEHNRLYWYRQTLGQGPEFLTYFQNEAQLEKSRLLSDRFSAERPKGSFSTLEIQRTEQGDSAMYLCSSSYSRNQPQHFGDGTRLSIL.

The chain uses TRBV7-2 and TRBJ2-2; 9 nucleotides agree with TRBD2. This CDR3 region has 18 residues. Trimming cost V 4 bases and J 4 bases; bases outside gene matches: 13. Germline CDR1 is SGHTA and CDR2 is FQGNSA. The CDR3 reads CASSSRSQAGGSTGELFF. In nucleotides, the CDR3 is TGTGCCAGCAGCTCGCGATCCCAAGCGGGAGGTTCCACCGGGGAGCTGTTTTTT.

This clone has a handful of counts. The genes are TRBV7-8 and TRBJ1-3; D is undetermined. The CDR3 covers 15 residues. Germline-derived CDR1 and CDR2 are SGHVS and FQNEAQ. V was clipped by 2 bases and J by 1 base, with 9 bases between them. CDR3 in DNA: TGTGCCAGCAGCTTAAGCGGGGAGTCTGGAAACACCATATATTTT. It encodes CASSLSGESGNTIYF.

Concerning this clone: At the DNA level, this CDR3 is encoded by other sequences in the same sample as well. The V call is TRBV11-2, the J call TRBJ2-7, with 10 bases matching TRBD2. The CDR3 covers 14 residues. Germline CDR1 SGHAT, CDR2 FQNNGV. Trimming removed 5 bases from V and 3 bases from J; junction bases left unmatched: 4. CDR3 nucleotides: TGTGCCAGCAGCCCCCCTAGCGGGAGCTACGAGCAGTACTTC. This translates into CASSPPSGSYEQYF.

This chain joins TRBV7-9 and TRBJ1-1; D is possibly TRBD1 (5 bases). The ends were cut back, 5 bases at V and 4 bases at J, with 17 bases in the middle. The CDR3 totals 15 residues. The V gene's germline CDR1 is SEHNR and CDR2 FQNEAQ (reference sequence). CDR3 DNA sequence: TGTGCCAGCAGCCCTCTCATGGGGGGGTTCACTGAAGCTTTCTTT. Translated: CASSPLMGGFTEAFF.

This clone was recorded once. The genes are TRBV6-5 and TRBJ2-3; a possible D gene is TRBD2 (6 bases). CDR3 length: 16 amino acids. Germline-derived CDR1 and CDR2 are MNHEY and SVGAGI. Trimming cost V 0 bases and J 0 bases, with 10 bases left between them. The CDR3 DNA follows: TGTGCCAGCAGTTACTCAGGGACTTTTAGCACAGATACGCAGTATTTT. Protein product: CASSYSGTFSTDTQYF.

This clone has just one count. V gene TRBV7-3 combines with J gene TRBJ2-1; D possibly corresponds to TRBD1 (6 bases). The germline V gene encodes CDR1 SGHTA and CDR2 FQGTGA. CDR3 length equals 13 residues. Trimming removed 2 bases from V and 9 bases from J, with 11 bases in between. The CDR3 nucleotides read TGTGCCAGCAGCTTATACACAGGGCCTGAGCAGTTCTTC. Amino acids: CASSLYTGPEQFF.

This chain uses TRBV27 with TRBJ2-7, with D possibly TRBD1 on 6 matching bases. The CDR3 has 13 residues. V was trimmed by 7 bases and J by 7 bases, leaving 17 bases between them. Per germline, CDR1 MNHEY and CDR2 SMNVEV (reference sequence). CDR3: CASKIQGWGEQYF. In DNA form, the CDR3 reads TGTGCCAGCAAAATACAGGGCTGGGGTGAGCAGTACTTC.